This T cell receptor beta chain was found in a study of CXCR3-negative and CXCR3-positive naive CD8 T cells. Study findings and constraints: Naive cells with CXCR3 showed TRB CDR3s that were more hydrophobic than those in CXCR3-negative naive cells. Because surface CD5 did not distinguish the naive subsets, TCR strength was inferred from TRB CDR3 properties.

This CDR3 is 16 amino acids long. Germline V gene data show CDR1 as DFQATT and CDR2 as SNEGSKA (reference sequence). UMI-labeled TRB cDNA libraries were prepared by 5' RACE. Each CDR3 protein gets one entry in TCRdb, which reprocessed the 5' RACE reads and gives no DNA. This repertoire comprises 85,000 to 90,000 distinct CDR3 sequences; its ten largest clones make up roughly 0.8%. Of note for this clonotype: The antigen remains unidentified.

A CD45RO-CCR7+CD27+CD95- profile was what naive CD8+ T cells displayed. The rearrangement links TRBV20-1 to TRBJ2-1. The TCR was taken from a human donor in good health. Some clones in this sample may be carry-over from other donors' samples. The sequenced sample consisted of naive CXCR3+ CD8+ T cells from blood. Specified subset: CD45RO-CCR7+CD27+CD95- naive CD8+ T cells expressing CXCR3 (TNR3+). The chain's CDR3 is CSASADLRSSYNEQFF.